These T cell receptor beta chains were read from a single sample in a study of cytomegalovirus exposure and HLA in healthy donors. Sequencing was performed with immunoSEQ multiplex PCR; in TCRdb, only in-frame clones are kept and a portion is missing. The sample contains over 95,000 clones, 82% of which appear only once. The specimen sequenced was PBMCs. The receptors were sampled from a woman under 30 in good health and CMV-seronegative. The CDR3 runs from the conserved cysteine through the conserved F or W. Fields, in order: V gene, J gene, clone size, D gene, CDR3 DNA, CDR3 protein. The D gene is left open where the match is weak. Clone size is not always given. Where it is, it says once, few, many or a class for expanded clones.

TRBV28	TRBJ1-4	NA	NA	TGTGCCAGCAGGGGTGCGGGGTCCGGAAAACTGTTTTTT	CASRGAGSGKLFF
TRBV19	TRBJ2-2	once	NA	TGTGCCAGTAGTACAATCTCCGGGACACTGACCGGGGAGCTGTTTTTT	CASSTISGTLTGELFF
TRBV6-1	TRBJ1-6	NA	NA	TGTGCCAGCAGTCAACCCGAGGGACCCCTCCACTTT	CASSQPEGPLHF
TRBV5-1	TRBJ1-1	NA	NA	TGCGCCAGCAGCTTATCGACAGGCACCTCGAACACTGAAGCTTTCTTT	CASSLSTGTSNTEAFF
TRBV29-1	TRBJ2-7	NA	NA	TGCAGCGTTGGGGGACTTGTCGAGCAGTACTTC	CSVGGLVEQYF
TRBV27	TRBJ1-2	NA	TRBD1	TGTGCCAGCAGACGATATACCGGGACAGGTTCCCTTTTGCTTAACTATGGCTACACCTTC	CASRRYTGTGSLLLNYGYTF
TRBV5-1	TRBJ2-4	NA	TRBD1	TGCGCCAGCAGCTTGGGGCAGGGGGCAAACATTCAGTACTTC	CASSLGQGANIQYF
TRBV15	TRBJ2-7	NA	TRBD2	TGTGCCACCAGCGGCCGGACTAGCGGGAGTGGGACCTACGAGCAGTACTTC	CATSGRTSGSGTYEQYF
TRBV7-9	TRBJ2-5	few	NA	TGTGCCAGCAGCCCCCGCGTGACAGGTCTCCAAGAGACCCAGTACTTC	CASSPRVTGLQETQYF
TRBV5-1	TRBJ2-3	few	NA	TGCGCCAGCAGCTTCAACCGGGATACGCAGTATTTT	CASSFNRDTQYF
TRBV29-1	TRBJ2-7	NA	NA	TGCAGCGCCCGTCTGGACAGCTCCTACGAGCAGTACTTC	CSARLDSSYEQYF
TRBV28	TRBJ2-3	NA	NA	TGTGCCAGCAGTTTACCGGGACACGTCACAGATACGCAGTATTTT	CASSLPGHVTDTQYF
TRBV5-1	TRBJ1-1	NA	TRBD1	TGCGCCAGCAGCCAGTTGACAGGGCGGACTGAAGCTTTCTTT	CASSQLTGRTEAFF
TRBV15	TRBJ1-1	NA	NA	TGTGCCACCAGCTCGGACAGGAACACTGAAGCTTTCTTT	CATSSDRNTEAFF
TRBV30	TRBJ1-2	NA	NA	TGTGCCTGGACAGGGCTTTGGCATGGCTACACCTTC	CAWTGLWHGYTF
TRBV29-1	TRBJ2-5	NA	NA	TGCAGCGTTGAAGGCAGGGGTGAGACCCAGTACTTC	CSVEGRGETQYF
TRBV5-8	TRBJ1-2	NA	TRBD1	TGTGCCAGCAGGAAAACGGGACAGTCCCCCCTCCATGGCTACACCTTC	CASRKTGQSPLHGYTF
TRBV4-2	TRBJ2-3	few	TRBD2	TGTGCCAGCAGCCAAGATCCGGGGGGGCTTGAGTTTAGCACAGATACGCAGTATTTT	CASSQDPGGLEFSTDTQYF
TRBV11-2	TRBJ2-1	NA	TRBD1	TGTGCCAGCAGCCCAGTCCCGGGACAGGGGAGCTCCTACAATGAGCAGTTCTTC	CASSPVPGQGSSYNEQFF
TRBV6-1	TRBJ1-5	NA	NA	TGTGCCAGCAGTGGAGGCACAGGATATCAGCCCCAGCATTTT	CASSGGTGYQPQHF
TRBV5-5	TRBJ2-4	NA	TRBD2	TGTGCCAGCAGCCCCGGGACTAGCGGGGGAACATTTCAGTACTTC	CASSPGTSGGTFQYF
TRBV14	TRBJ2-3	NA	TRBD2	TGTGCCAGCAGCCAAGATCTTGCGGGAGTATCGACAGATACGCAGTATTTT	CASSQDLAGVSTDTQYF
TRBV7-2	TRBJ1-6	NA	TRBD1	TGTGCCAGCAGCTTAGCTCTCGCAGGGGGTTCACCCCTCCACTTT	CASSLALAGGSPLHF
TRBV7-2	TRBJ1-1	NA	TRBD1	TGTGCCAGCAGCTCGACAGGGGGCGTCACTGAAGCTTTCTTT	CASSSTGGVTEAFF
TRBV5-1	TRBJ2-5	NA	TRBD2	TGCGCCAGCAGCCCCTGGACTAGATCCCGAGAGACCCAGTACTTC	CASSPWTRSRETQYF
TRBV2	TRBJ1-5	NA	NA	TGTGCCAGCAGTAGGGACTCCAATAAGCCCCAGCATTTT	CASSRDSNKPQHF
TRBV29-1	TRBJ1-4	NA	NA	TGCAGCGTCGAACAGGGAGGAAGTGAAAAACTGTTTTTT	CSVEQGGSEKLFF
TRBV5-1	TRBJ2-1	NA	TRBD2	TGCGCCAGCAGCTTGGATACTAGCGGGAGCTCCTACAATGAGCAGTTCTTC	CASSLDTSGSSYNEQFF
TRBV5-4	TRBJ1-1	NA	TRBD1	TGTGCCAGCAGCCCCCACAGGGGTGGGGGTCACACTGAAGCTTTCTTT	CASSPHRGGGHTEAFF
TRBV27	TRBJ1-2	NA	TRBD1	TGTGCCAGCAGTCCCTCCTGGACAGGGGGTCCCTATGGCTACACCTTC	CASSPSWTGGPYGYTF
TRBV14	TRBJ2-7	NA	NA	TGTGCCAGCAGCCCCTGGGAGGTACCCTACGAGCAGTACTTC	CASSPWEVPYEQYF
TRBV28	TRBJ1-5	once	TRBD1	TGTGCCATTACCCTAGGACAGGGGGTGGATCAGCCCCAGCATTTT	CAITLGQGVDQPQHF
TRBV19	TRBJ1-2	NA	NA	TGTGCCAGTAGTCTAGGGCAGGGGTCGGACTATGGCTACACCTTC	CASSLGQGSDYGYTF
TRBV5-4	TRBJ2-2	NA	NA	TGTGCCAGCAGCCGGGACACTCGAAACACCGGGGAGCTGTTTTTT	CASSRDTRNTGELFF
TRBV6-1	TRBJ2-5	NA	NA	TGTGCCAGCAGTGCAATAGCGATCCAAGAGACCCAGTACTTC	CASSAIAIQETQYF
TRBV5-1	TRBJ1-6	few	NA	TGCGCCAGCAGCTTAGTACAGGGCGAGTCACCCCTCCACTTT	CASSLVQGESPLHF
TRBV7-6	TRBJ1-2	NA	NA	TGTGCCAGCAGCTTGAGTCCAGGAGGGGATGGCTACACCTTC	CASSLSPGGDGYTF
TRBV7-7	TRBJ2-5	NA	NA	TGTGCCAGCAGCCCCGGGGTGGCCCAAGAGACCCAGTACTTC	CASSPGVAQETQYF
TRBV18	TRBJ2-3	NA	TRBD2	TGTGCCAGCTCACCACAAGTTAGCGGGAGCCCCACAGATACGCAGTATTTT	CASSPQVSGSPTDTQYF
TRBV28	TRBJ2-7	NA	NA	TGTGCCAGCAATCGTAGGGGCCTTCTCTACGAGCAGTACTTC	CASNRRGLLYEQYF
TRBV5-4	TRBJ1-6	NA	TRBD1	TGTGCCAGCAGCCTGGGACAGGATAATTCACCCCTCCACTTT	CASSLGQDNSPLHF
TRBV11-2	TRBJ1-1	few	NA	TGTGCCAGCAGCTTAGAGGGGGCGTACACTGAAGCTTTCTTT	CASSLEGAYTEAFF